This passage covers 17 T cell receptor beta chains from one sample sequenced in a study of beta chain features in type 1 diabetes. Sequencing targeted expressed TCRB transcripts, as all isolated RNA had been reverse transcribed. TCRdb's table, derived via immunoSEQ multiplex PCR, lists solely in-frame clones and lacks some. Here the sample spans around 400,000 clones, 10% to 15% being singletons. Sequencing was carried out using naive CD4+ T cells from blood. The origin of the receptors is a man between 18 and 35 years old in good health.

As regards this clone: The sample holds other DNA sequences that translate to the same CDR3. The J gene is TRBJ2-5, the V gene TRBV5-1; D is possibly TRBD2 (5 bases). This CDR3 comprises 12 residues. Trimming cost V 0 bases and J 5 bases, with 5 bases left between them. Germline V lookup: CDR1 SGHRS, CDR2 YFSETQ. CDR3 bases: TGCGCCAGCAGCTTGGCGGGGGAGACCCAGTACTTC. It encodes CASSLAGETQYF.

This chain joins TRBV18 and TRBJ1-1; D call uncertain. The V and J ends lost 6 bases and 7 bases respectively, with 21 bases between them. There are 15 residues in the CDR3. CDR1 is KGHSH, CDR2 LQKENI, per germline. DNA of the CDR3: TGTGCCAGCTCCTTGCAACGGTTAGACTTTAATGAAGCTTTCTTT. Translated, it gives CASSLQRLDFNEAFF.

This clone was recorded a few times. The J gene is TRBJ1-2, the V gene TRBV6-5; TRBD1 agrees at 8 bases. Unmatched junction bases numbered 7, after V lost 6 bases and J lost 4 bases. CDR1 and CDR2 (germline): MNHEY, SVGAGI. This CDR3 region has 14 residues. The DNA for the CDR3 is TGTGCCAGCAGCCGCGGACAGGGAGTCTATGGCTACACCTTC. Translated, it gives CASSRGQGVYGYTF.

The CDR3: CASTPRGVGEQYF. DNA of the CDR3: TGTGCCAGCACTCCGCGGGGGGTCGGGGAGCAGTACTTC. V and J are TRBV7-2 and TRBJ2-7, with 8 bases aligning to TRBD2. Trimming at V came to 7 bases and at J to 7 bases, leaving 9 bases not matched to a gene. This CDR3 region has 13 residues. CDR1 is SGHTA and CDR2 is FQGNSA in the germline V gene.

This clone has only a few counts. V is TRBV18 and J is TRBJ1-4; TRBD1 matches 9 bases. The CDR3 runs to 17 residues. J gave up 5 bases and V 3 bases, and 10 bases lay outside the gene matches. Germline loops: CDR1 KGHSH, CDR2 LQKENI. The CDR3 reads CASSPRHIGQGNEKLFF. The CDR3 DNA follows: TGTGCCAGCTCACCGCGCCATATCGGACAGGGGAATGAAAAACTGTTTTTT.

This clone was seen only a few times. The chain is built from TRBV4-1 and TRBJ2-3; 8 bases map to TRBD1. This CDR3 comprises 15 residues. Looked up from germline, CDR1 is MGHRA and CDR2 is YSYEKL. The V gene end was trimmed by 5 bases and the J gene end by 6 bases; junction bases not matched to a gene: 10. CDR3 nucleotides: TGCGCCAGCAGCGGGGCGGCAGGGGGCGCGGATACGCAGTATTTT. Amino acids: CASSGAAGGADTQYF.

V and J are TRBV29-1 and TRBJ2-7; D may be TRBD2 (6 bases). With 5 bases removed from V and 6 bases from J, the gap between germline ends came to 11 bases. Germline-derived CDR1 and CDR2 are SQVTM and ANQGSEA. This CDR3 has 11 amino acids. CDR3 DNA sequence: TGCAGCGTTCGGCACGGGGGCGAGCAGTACTTC. As protein: CSVRHGGEQYF.

This clone was detected only a few times. This chain connects TRBV28 to TRBJ1-5; the D gene is possibly TRBD1 (5 bases). Germline V CDR1 and CDR2: MDHEN, SYDVKM. The CDR3 consists of 15 residues. Trimming removed 3 bases from V and 4 bases from J, with 13 bases in between. CDR3 coding DNA: TGTGCCAGCAGTTTTTCGGGCAGGGCAAATCAGCCCCAGCATTTT. Translating it yields CASSFSGRANQPQHF.

In its sample, this clone was seen a few times. The CDR3: CATSREREETQYF. The CDR3 region has the DNA TGTGCCACCAGCAGAGAACGGGAGGAGACCCAGTACTTC. The chain carries TRBV15 and TRBJ2-5; D may be TRBD2 (6 bases). The V and J ends lost 0 bases and 5 bases respectively, with 7 bases between them. This CDR3 region has 13 residues. Germline CDR1 is LNHNV and CDR2 is YYDKDF (reference sequence).

In this sample, this clone turned up a few times. V usage is TRBV5-1 and J usage is TRBJ2-7; D perhaps matches TRBD1 (6 bases). Looked up from germline, CDR1 is SGHRS and CDR2 is YFSETQ. The V end was cut by 2 bases, the J end by 1 base, with 10 bases between. This CDR3 has 14 amino acids. Written as DNA, the CDR3 is TGCGCCAGCAGCTTCCCGGACAGTTCCTACGAGCAGTACTTC. Its translation is CASSFPDSSYEQYF.

The genes are TRBV28 and TRBJ2-1; D is unresolved. The germline V gene has CDR1 MDHEN and CDR2 SYDVKM. With 5 bases removed from V and 4 bases from J, the gap between germline ends came to 6 bases. This CDR3 is 12 amino acids long. The CDR3 spells CASSPLYNEQFF. Here the CDR3 DNA reads TGTGCCAGCAGTCCCCTATACAATGAGCAGTTCTTC.

The CDR3 nucleotides are TGTGCCAGCAGCTTAGTCCTAGGACAAGAGACCCAGTACTTC. This encodes CASSLVLGQETQYF. V gene TRBV7-6 combines with J gene TRBJ2-5, with no clear D. Germline CDR1 and CDR2: SGHVS and FNYEAQ. This CDR3 spans 14 amino acids. V gave up 1 base and J gave up 2 bases, with 8 bases separating them.

The chain carries TRBV2 and TRBJ1-2; 7 bases line up with TRBD1. This CDR3 has 15 residues. J was trimmed by 7 bases and V by 0 bases; bases with no gene match: 8. CDR1 is SNHLY, CDR2 FYNNEI, per germline. The CDR3 bases are TGTGCCAGCAGTGAAGCGAGGGGGCGCGCTAGTGGCTACACCTTC. Its translation is CASSEARGRASGYTF. Combining the CDR3 with reference TRBV2 and TRBJ1-2 gives the whole variable domain EPEVTQTPSHQVTQMGQEVILRCVPISNHLYFYWYRQILGQKVEFLVSFYNNEISEKSEIFDDQFSVERPDGSNFTLKIRSTKLEDSAMYFCASSEARGRASGYTFGSGTRLTVV.

The chain recombines TRBV30 with TRBJ1-2; D is possibly TRBD1 (6 bases). Germline CDR1 reads GTSNPN; CDR2 reads SVGIG (reference sequence). V lost 4 bases, J lost 8 bases, and 17 bases lay in between. The CDR3 extends over 13 amino acids. The CDR3 loop is CAWTLGPGEGYTF. CDR3 nucleotides: TGTGCCTGGACCCTTGGTCCAGGGGAAGGCTACACCTTC. Together with reference TRBV30 and TRBJ1-2, the CDR3 gives the full variable domain: SQTIHQWPATLVQPVGSPLSLECTVEGTSNPNLYWYRQAAGRGLQLLFYSVGIGQISSEVPQNLSASRPQDRQFILSSKKLLLSDSGFYLCAWTLGPGEGYTFGSGTRLTVV.

This clone occurred a few times. The chain couples TRBV30 to TRBJ2-6, with TRBD1 as a possible D gene (6 bases). V was shortened by 3 bases and J by 1 base, with 13 bases between the two germline ends. Per germline, CDR1 GTSNPN and CDR2 SVGIG (reference sequence). The CDR3 is 16 amino acids. CDR3 DNA sequence: TGTGCCTGGAGCCCACTGGACAGTTCTGGGGCCAACGTCCTGACTTTC. Residues: CAWSPLDSSGANVLTF.

This chain connects TRBV5-1 to TRBJ2-6; D uncertain. Germline CDR1 is SGHRS and CDR2 is YFSETQ. The CDR3 consists of 15 residues. Trimming took off 6 bases at V and 4 bases at J, with 14 bases between the two ends. The CDR3 sequence is CASTFAPGGANVLTF. The CDR3 bases are TGCGCCAGCACCTTTGCCCCAGGAGGGGCCAACGTCCTGACTTTC.

This clone was observed a few times. The chain has TRBV29-1 and TRBJ2-6, with a possible D match to TRBD1 (5 bases). The V gene lost 6 bases and the J gene lost 0 bases, with 9 bases spanning the gap. CDR1 is SQVTM and CDR2 is ANQGSEA in the germline V gene. The CDR3 extends over 14 amino acids. DNA of the CDR3: TGCAGCGTGGACATGAACTCTGGGGCCAACGTCCTGACTTTC. Translation gives CSVDMNSGANVLTF.